This T cell receptor (beta chain) was observed in a study of blood T cell repertoires in COVID-19. Germline lookup yields CDR1 DFQATT and CDR2 SNEGSKA (reference sequence). This CDR3 region has 14 residues. Trimming removed 3 bases from V and 2 bases from J; junction bases left unmatched: 3. Per the original data handling: Amplification of reference gene primers provided the estimated nucleated cell counts. Assay used: immunoSEQ multiplex PCR; TCRdb lists only in-frame clones, some missing. That table gives V, J and clone size, and the DNA gave D and trimming. The table has around 140,000 clones, roughly 84% seen once.

The rearrangement links TRBV20-1 to TRBJ2-7; TRBD2 agrees at 11 bases. The clonotype originates from a man aged 55 to 70 with acute or convalescent COVID-19. The sequenced material came from peripheral blood. CDR3 coding DNA: TGCAGTGCTAGTGAGACTAGCGGGACCTACGAGCAGTACTTC. Protein product: CSASETSGTYEQYF.